The T cell receptor (beta chain) under discussion was sequenced for a study of a mutant IDH1 vaccine in newly diagnosed glioma. Produced via immunoSEQ multiplex PCR; TCRdb's table is partial and in-frame only. The sample lists roughly 70,000 clones; around 85% were seen once. As for time point: baseline, week 1 (first vaccination visit). Treatment in this sample: pre-vaccination baseline after standard-of-care therapy. Those who donated had recent WHO grade 3 or 4 IDH1-mutant, ATRX-lost astrocytomas. The CDR3 contains 14 residues. Between the trimmed V and J ends, which lost 1 base and 7 bases, there was a span of 9 bases. The V gene's germline CDR1 is SGHNT and CDR2 YYREEE (reference sequence).

The receptor's source is a man in his thirties or forties with glioma. This chain uses TRBV5-4 with TRBJ1-6; no clear D gene. This sample comprised PBMCs, obtained from a glioma patient treated with radiotherapy, temozolomide or both. Here the CDR3 DNA reads TGTGCCAGCAGCTTGCACGGGTTCAATTCACCCCTCCACTTT. It translates to CASSLHGFNSPLHF.